Here is one T cell receptor (beta chain) with its context. The target antigen is unknown. Pooling was applied to second doses at about 4 or about 12 weeks. The germline V gene has CDR1 SGHRS and CDR2 YFSETQ. V lost 3 bases to trimming and J lost 3 bases; unmatched junction nucleotides: 3. The CDR3 loop spans 14 amino acids. Profiled with immunoSEQ multiplex PCR; TCRdb holds only in-frame clones, not every one. The sample carries about 110,000 clones, over 85% recorded once. The sample is drawn from a study of T cell responses to AZD1222 COVID-19 vaccine. Points from the study as a whole: Within unmutated variant regions lay the reported targets of nearly half of spike-specific TCRs. Clonal diversity was possibly underestimated; the donors were predominantly white British and more often female. Only after the peak T cell response were repertoires sampled.

This receptor was identified in an adult who received the AZD1222 COVID-19 vaccine. The V gene is TRBV5-1, the J gene TRBJ2-1, with TRBD1 matching 7 bases. The sample here was peripheral blood, taken 28 days after the second AZD1222 dose. The CDR3 reads CASSSGTVYNEQFF. The CDR3 DNA follows: TGCGCCAGCAGCTCCGGGACAGTCTACAATGAGCAGTTCTTC. Filled out from reference TRBV5-1 and TRBJ2-1, the complete variable domain reads KAGVTQTPRYLIKTRGQQVTLSCSPISGHRSVSWYQQTPGQGLQFLFEYFSETQRNKGNFPGRFSGRQFSNSRSEMNVSTLELGDSALYLCASSSGTVYNEQFFGPGTRLTVL.